This entry is about one T cell receptor (beta chain). Its specificity is unknown. This sample stems from a study of cytomegalovirus exposure and HLA in healthy donors. Whole-study context: HLA-typed donors contributed 80 million or so unique TCRs, which were held in an early data release. Whole-study results and caveats: As immune exposure information, only CMV serostatus was available. Rarity marked most TCR sequences, yet some public TCRs occurred in many donors. Three CMV-associated chains proved CMV antigen-specific in vitro.

The PCR employed 60 Vbeta primers together with 13 Jbeta primers. The assay was immunoSEQ multiplex PCR, and TCRdb's table has in-frame clones only and misses some. This sample carries 35,000 to 50,000 clones, around 68% of them seen once, and the ten largest clones take roughly 3.9%. Trimming pared 3 bases from V and 3 bases from J, leaving 9 bases between. The CDR3 runs to 14 residues. Germline lookup yields CDR1 SNHLY and CDR2 FYNNEI. Input material: PBMCs. This sequence originates from a middle-aged man in good health and CMV-seronegative. V gene TRBV2 combines with J gene TRBJ1-5; D perhaps matches TRBD1 (6 bases). This CDR3 reads CASSETGPNQPQHF. CDR3 DNA sequence: TGTGCCAGCAGTGAGACAGGTCCCAATCAGCCCCAGCATTTT.